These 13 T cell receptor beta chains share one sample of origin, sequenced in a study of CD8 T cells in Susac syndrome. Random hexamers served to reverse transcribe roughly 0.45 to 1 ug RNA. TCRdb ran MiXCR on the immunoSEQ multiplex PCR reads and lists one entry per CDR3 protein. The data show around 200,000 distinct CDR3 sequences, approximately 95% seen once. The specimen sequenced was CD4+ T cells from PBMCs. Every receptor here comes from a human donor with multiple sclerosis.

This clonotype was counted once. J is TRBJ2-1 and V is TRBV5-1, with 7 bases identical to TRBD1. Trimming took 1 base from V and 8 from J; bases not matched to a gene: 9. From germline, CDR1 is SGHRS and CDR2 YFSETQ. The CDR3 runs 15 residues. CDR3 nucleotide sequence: TGCGCCAGCAGCTTGATTTCGACAGGGACCGATGAGCAGTTCTTC. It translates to CASSLISTGTDEQFF.

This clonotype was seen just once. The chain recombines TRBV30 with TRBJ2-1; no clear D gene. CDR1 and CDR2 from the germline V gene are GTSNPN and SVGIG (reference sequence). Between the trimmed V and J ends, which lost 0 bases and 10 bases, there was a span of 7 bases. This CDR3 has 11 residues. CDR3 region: CAWSVRREQFF. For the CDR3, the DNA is TGTGCCTGGAGTGTACGTCGGGAGCAGTTCTTC.

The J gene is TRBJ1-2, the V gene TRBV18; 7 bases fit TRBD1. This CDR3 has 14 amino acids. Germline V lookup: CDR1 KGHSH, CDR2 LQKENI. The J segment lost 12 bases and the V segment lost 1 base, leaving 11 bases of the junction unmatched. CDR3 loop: CASSPREGAVVNTF. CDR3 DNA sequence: TGTGCCAGCTCACCACGGGAGGGGGCAGTGGTCAACACCTTC.

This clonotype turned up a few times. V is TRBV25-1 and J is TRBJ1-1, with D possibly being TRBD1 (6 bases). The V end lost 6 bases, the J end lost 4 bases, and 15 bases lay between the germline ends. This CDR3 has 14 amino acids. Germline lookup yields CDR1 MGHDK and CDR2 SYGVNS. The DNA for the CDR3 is TGTGCCAGCAGAGAGACAGGTCGGGGCACTGAAGCTTTCTTT. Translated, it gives CASRETGRGTEAFF.

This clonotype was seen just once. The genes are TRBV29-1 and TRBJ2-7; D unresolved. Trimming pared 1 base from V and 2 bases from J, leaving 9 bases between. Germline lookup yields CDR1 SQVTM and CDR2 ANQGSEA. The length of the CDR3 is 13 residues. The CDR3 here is CSVEAAGTYEQYF. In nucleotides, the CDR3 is TGCAGCGTTGAAGCGGCCGGTACCTACGAGCAGTACTTC.

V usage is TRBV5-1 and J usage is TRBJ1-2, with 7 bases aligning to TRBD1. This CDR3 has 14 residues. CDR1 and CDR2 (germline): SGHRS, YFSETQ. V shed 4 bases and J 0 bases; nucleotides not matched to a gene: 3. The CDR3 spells CASSTGDSNYGYTF. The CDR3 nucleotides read TGCGCCAGCAGCACAGGGGACTCTAACTATGGCTACACCTTC.

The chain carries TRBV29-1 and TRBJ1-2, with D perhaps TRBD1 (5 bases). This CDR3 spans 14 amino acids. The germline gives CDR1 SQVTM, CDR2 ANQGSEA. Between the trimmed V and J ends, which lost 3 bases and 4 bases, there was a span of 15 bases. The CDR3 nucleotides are TGCAGCGTTGAGCCCCCCGGGGCCTTCTATGGCTACACCTTC. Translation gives CSVEPPGAFYGYTF.

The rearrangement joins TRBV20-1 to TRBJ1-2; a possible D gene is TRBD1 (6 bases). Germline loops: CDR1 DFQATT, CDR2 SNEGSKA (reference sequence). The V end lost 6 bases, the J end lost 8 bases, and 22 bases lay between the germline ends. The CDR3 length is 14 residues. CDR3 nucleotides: TGCAGTGCCAGTCCCGGGACATCTCCGATGGGCTACACCTTC. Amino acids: CSASPGTSPMGYTF.

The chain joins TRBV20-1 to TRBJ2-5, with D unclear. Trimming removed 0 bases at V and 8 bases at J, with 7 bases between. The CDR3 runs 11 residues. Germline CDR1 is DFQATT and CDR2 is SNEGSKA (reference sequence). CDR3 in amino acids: CSAREKRTQYF. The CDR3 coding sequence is TGCAGTGCTAGAGAAAAGAGAACCCAGTACTTC.

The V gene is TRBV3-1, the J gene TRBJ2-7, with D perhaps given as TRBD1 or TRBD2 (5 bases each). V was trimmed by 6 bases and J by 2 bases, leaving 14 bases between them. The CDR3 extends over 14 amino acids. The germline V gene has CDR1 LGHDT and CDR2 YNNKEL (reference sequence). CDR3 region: CASRHGTAAYEQYF. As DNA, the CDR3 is TGTGCCAGCAGGCACGGGACGGCGGCCTACGAGCAGTACTTC.

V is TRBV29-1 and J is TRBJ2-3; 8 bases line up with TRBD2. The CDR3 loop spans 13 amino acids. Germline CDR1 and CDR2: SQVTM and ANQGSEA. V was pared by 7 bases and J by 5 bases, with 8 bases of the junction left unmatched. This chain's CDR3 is CSALRGARDTQYF. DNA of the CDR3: TGCAGCGCCCTGCGGGGGGCGAGAGATACGCAGTATTTT.

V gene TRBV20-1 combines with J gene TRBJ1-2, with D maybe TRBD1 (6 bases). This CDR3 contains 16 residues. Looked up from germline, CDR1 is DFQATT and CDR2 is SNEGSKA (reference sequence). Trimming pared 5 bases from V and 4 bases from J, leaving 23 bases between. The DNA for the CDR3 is TGCAGTGCTTCGAAAGCCGCCGCAGGGGCCACCTATGGCTACACCTTC. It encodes CSASKAAAGATYGYTF.

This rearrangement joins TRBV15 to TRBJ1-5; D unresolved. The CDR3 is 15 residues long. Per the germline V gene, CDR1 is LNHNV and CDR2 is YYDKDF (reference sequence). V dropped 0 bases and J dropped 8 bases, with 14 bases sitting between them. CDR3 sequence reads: CATSRDWATGEPQHF. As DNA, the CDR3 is TGTGCCACCAGCAGAGATTGGGCCACCGGGGAGCCCCAGCATTTT.